The 18 T cell receptor beta chains below were found in one sample sequenced in a study of shared clonotypes between healthy human individuals. Data came from immunoSEQ multiplex PCR; TCRdb stores just in-frame clones and leaves some out. This table has around 1,100,000 clones, around 77% appearing once. Sequenced material: memory CD4+ T cells from PBMCs. Described subset: CD45RA-negative fraction. These receptors were obtained from a man in his late teens or twenties in good health. Some clones in this sample may be carry-over from other donors' samples.

Concerning this clone: The sample holds other DNA sequences that translate to the same CDR3. V and J are TRBV9 and TRBJ1-1; TRBD1 might be the D (5 bases). In germline, CDR1 is SGDLS, CDR2 YYNGEE. This CDR3 spans 14 amino acids. V was pared by 2 bases and J by 1 base, with 9 bases between. CDR3 bases: TGTGCCAGCAGCGTCGGGACGGCGAACACTGAAGCTTTCTTT. Protein sequence: CASSVGTANTEAFF.

The rearrangement links TRBV4-1 to TRBJ2-5; 10 nucleotides match TRBD2. Germline V gives CDR1 MGHRA, CDR2 YSYEKL. The CDR3 runs 19 residues. V lost 0 bases, J lost 5 bases, and 15 bases stayed unmatched. This CDR3 is CASSQELLAGRSSAETQYF. CDR3 in DNA: TGCGCCAGCAGCCAAGAATTACTAGCGGGAAGGAGCTCGGCGGAGACCCAGTACTTC.

The chain carries TRBV29-1 and TRBJ2-4, with 11 bases lining up with TRBD1. V dropped 6 bases and J dropped 8; count of bases not matched to a gene: 3. The V gene's germline CDR1 is SQVTM and CDR2 ANQGSEA. The CDR3 sequence is 12 residues long. The CDR3 region has the DNA TGCAGCGTCGGGACAGGGGGAGACATTCAGTACTTC. It encodes CSVGTGGDIQYF.

The chain has TRBV28 and TRBJ1-1; no clear D. V shed 5 bases and J shed 3 bases, with 16 bases lying between them. The CDR3 is 15 residues long. Germline V CDR1 and CDR2: MDHEN, SYDVKM. CDR3: CASSPLLVRDTEAFF. DNA for the CDR3: TGTGCCAGCAGTCCCCTCCTTGTAAGGGACACTGAAGCTTTCTTT.

This clone was detected only a few times. V and J are TRBV5-1 and TRBJ1-2; 11 positions match TRBD1. The germline CDR1 and CDR2 sequences are SGHRS and YFSETQ. V lost 7 bases to trimming and J lost 10 bases; unmatched junction nucleotides: 12. The CDR3 covers 14 residues. Here the CDR3 DNA reads TGCGCCAGCGCCACCGGGACAGGGGGTTTGGACTACACCTTC. Amino acids: CASATGTGGLDYTF.

The rearrangement joins TRBV30 to TRBJ2-2, with a tentative D call TRBD1 (6 bases). Germline V gene sequence: CDR1 GTSNPN, CDR2 SVGIG (reference sequence). The CDR3 covers 14 residues. Trimming cost V 0 bases and J 9 bases, with 14 bases left between them. CDR3 loop: CAWSVRRGRRELFF. CDR3 sequence (DNA): TGTGCCTGGAGTGTACGCAGGGGTCGACGGGAGCTGTTTTTT.

This clone was found a few times. The J gene is TRBJ1-5, the V gene TRBV6-1; 8 nucleotides align to TRBD1. The CDR3 length is 13 residues. V gave up 6 bases and J gave up 5 bases; unmatched junction bases: 3. Germline V gives CDR1 MNHNS, CDR2 SASEGT. The CDR3 coding sequence is TGTGCCAGCAGAGTGACAGGGGATCAGCCCCAGCATTTT. It specifies CASRVTGDQPQHF.

As concerns this clone: Other DNA sequences of this sample code for an identical CDR3. The chain uses TRBV29-1 and TRBJ1-1; TRBD1 might be the D (6 bases). The CDR3 covers 12 residues. CDR1 and CDR2 from the germline V gene are SQVTM and ANQGSEA. Between the trimmed V and J ends, which lost 2 bases and 3 bases, there was a span of 7 bases. CDR3 sequence reads: CSVERGDTEAFF. CDR3 nucleotides: TGCAGCGTTGAAAGGGGGGACACTGAAGCTTTCTTT.

This chain connects TRBV21-1 to TRBJ1-5; TRBD1, the table's D call, lacks a check against the DNA. TRBV21-1 is given as a pseudogene. The CDR3 runs to 19 residues. The CDR3 nucleotides are TGTGCCAGCAGCACCCCCGTAGGGGTACGGTTGGATAGCAATCAGCCCCAGCATTTT. As protein: CASSTPVGVRLDSNQPQHF.

This clone appeared once. The chain carries TRBV10-3 and TRBJ2-7, with 15 bases matching TRBD2. V dropped 0 bases and J dropped 9; count of bases not matched to a gene: 3. The CDR3 consists of 15 residues. Germline lookup yields CDR1 ENHRY and CDR2 SYGVKD. As DNA, the CDR3 is TGTGCCATCAGTGAGTCTGGACTAGCGGGAGGGAGGCAGTACTTC. This gives the protein CAISESGLAGGRQYF.

The chain joins TRBV19 to TRBJ2-7; D may be TRBD1 (6 bases). CDR1 is LNHDA, CDR2 SQIVND, per germline (reference sequence). CDR3 length: 15 residues. Trimming removed 6 bases at V and 0 bases at J, with 15 bases between. CDR3 residues: CASSLDRINSYEQYF. CDR3 sequence (DNA): TGTGCCAGTAGCCTGGACAGAATTAACTCCTACGAGCAGTACTTC. The variable domain in full, completed from reference TRBV19 and TRBJ2-7, reads DGGITQSPKYLFRKEGQNVTLSCEQNLNHDAMYWYRQDPGQGLRLIYYSQIVNDFQKGDIAEGYSVSREKKESFPLTVTSAQKNPTAFYLCASSLDRINSYEQYFGPGTRLTVT.

The V and J genes are TRBV5-1 and TRBJ2-1; unclear D gene. This CDR3 comprises 14 residues. Germline CDR1 reads SGHRS; CDR2 reads YFSETQ. Trimming cost V 4 bases and J 1 base, with 9 bases left between them. The CDR3, as DNA: TGCGCCAGCAGCGAAGGGATTTCCTACAATGAGCAGTTCTTC. Protein product: CASSEGISYNEQFF.

The chain links TRBV7-9 to TRBJ1-3, with 7 bases lining up with TRBD1. Germline CDR1 reads SEHNR; CDR2 reads FQNEAQ (reference sequence). Germline trimming cut 10 bases from V and 0 bases from J; bases unmatched to any gene: 18. The CDR3 has 18 amino acids. CDR3 sequence (DNA): TGTGCCACCCCGCTCCGATCGGGACAGCCTATCTCTGGAAACACCATATATTTT. It specifies CATPLRSGQPISGNTIYF.

This clone appeared a few times. This same CDR3 is encoded by further DNA sequences in the sample. The genes are TRBV6-1 and TRBJ1-4; weak D call: TRBD1 (5 bases). Trimming left V 2 bases short and J 1 base short, with 8 bases between. The germline CDR1 and CDR2 sequences are MNHNS and SASEGT. The CDR3 is 15 residues long. The CDR3 sequence: CASSERGVTNEKLFF. The CDR3 DNA follows: TGTGCCAGCAGTGAAAGGGGAGTAACTAATGAAAAACTGTTTTTT.

Concerning this clone itself: Other DNA sequences within the sample encode an identical CDR3. The gene calls are TRBV10-3 and TRBJ1-2; 10 bases align to TRBD1. V lost 3 bases to trimming and J lost 3 bases; unmatched junction nucleotides: 1. The CDR3 covers 14 residues. Germline-derived CDR1 and CDR2 are ENHRY and SYGVKD. CDR3 residues: CAISEGTGDYGYTF. CDR3 DNA sequence: TGTGCCATCAGTGAAGGGACAGGGGACTATGGCTACACCTTC.

The gene calls are TRBV12-5 and TRBJ2-7, with 12 bases that match TRBD2. V dropped 1 base and J dropped 3; count of bases not matched to a gene: 7. CDR1 LGHNT and CDR2 FRNRAP come from the germline V gene. The length of the CDR3 is 17 residues. CDR3 in amino acids: CASGLETPGLAGYEQYF. DNA for the CDR3: TGTGCTAGTGGTTTGGAGACCCCGGGACTAGCGGGCTACGAGCAGTACTTC. The variable domain in full, completed from reference TRBV12-5 and TRBJ2-7, reads DARVTQTPRHKVTEMGQEVTMRCQPILGHNTVFWYRQTMMQGLELLAYFRNRAPLDDSGMPKDRFSAEMPDATLATLKIQPSEPRDSAVYFCASGLETPGLAGYEQYFGPGTRLTVT.

About this clone itself: This sample includes further DNA sequences coding for the same CDR3. J is TRBJ2-3 and V is TRBV2; D not resolved. V lost 1 base and J 6 bases, leaving 5 bases between the germline ends. This CDR3 region has 12 residues. CDR1 is SNHLY, CDR2 FYNNEI, per germline. The CDR3 loop reads CASSEGGDTQYF. For the CDR3, the DNA is TGTGCCAGCAGTGAAGGTGGGGATACGCAGTATTTT.

The genes are TRBV27 and TRBJ2-7; a weak D match, TRBD1 (6 bases). Trimming took off 5 bases at V and 5 bases at J, with 13 bases between the two ends. CDR1 is MNHEY and CDR2 is SMNVEV in the germline V gene (reference sequence). There are 13 residues in the CDR3. CDR3 loop: CASSIQGRNEQYF. DNA for the CDR3: TGTGCCAGCAGTATACAGGGAAGGAACGAGCAGTACTTC.